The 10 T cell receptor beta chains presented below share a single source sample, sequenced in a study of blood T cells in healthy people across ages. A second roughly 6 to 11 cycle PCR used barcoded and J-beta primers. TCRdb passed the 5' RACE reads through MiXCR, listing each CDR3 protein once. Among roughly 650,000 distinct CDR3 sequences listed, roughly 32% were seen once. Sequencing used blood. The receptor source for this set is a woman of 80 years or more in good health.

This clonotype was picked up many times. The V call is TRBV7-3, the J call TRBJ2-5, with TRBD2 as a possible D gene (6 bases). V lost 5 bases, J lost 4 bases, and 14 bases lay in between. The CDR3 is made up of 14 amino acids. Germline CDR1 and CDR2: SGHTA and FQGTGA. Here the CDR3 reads CASSPRGFAETQYF. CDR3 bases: TGTGCCAGCAGCCCTCGGGGGTTCGCAGAGACCCAGTACTTC.

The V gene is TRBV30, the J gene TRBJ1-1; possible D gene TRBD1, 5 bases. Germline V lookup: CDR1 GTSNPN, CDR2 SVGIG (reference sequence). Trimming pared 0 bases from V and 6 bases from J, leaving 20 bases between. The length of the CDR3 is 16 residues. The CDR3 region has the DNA TGTGCCTGGAGTGTAGTATTCGGCAGGGCTAGAGCTGAAGCTTTCTTT. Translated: CAWSVVFGRARAEAFF.

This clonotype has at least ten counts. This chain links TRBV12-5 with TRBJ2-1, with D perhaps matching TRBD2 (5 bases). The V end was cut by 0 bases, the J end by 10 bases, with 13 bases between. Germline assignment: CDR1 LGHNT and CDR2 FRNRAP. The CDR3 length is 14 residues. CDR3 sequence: CASGLVGAGGEQFF. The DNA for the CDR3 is TGTGCTAGTGGTTTGGTAGGCGCGGGTGGCGAGCAGTTCTTC.

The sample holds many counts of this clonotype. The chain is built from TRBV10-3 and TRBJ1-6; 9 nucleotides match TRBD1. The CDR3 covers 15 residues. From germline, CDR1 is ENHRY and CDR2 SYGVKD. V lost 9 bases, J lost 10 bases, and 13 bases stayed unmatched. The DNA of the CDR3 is TGTGCCATTGAGCCGGGACAGGGATTTCGATCACCCCTCCACTTT. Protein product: CAIEPGQGFRSPLHF.

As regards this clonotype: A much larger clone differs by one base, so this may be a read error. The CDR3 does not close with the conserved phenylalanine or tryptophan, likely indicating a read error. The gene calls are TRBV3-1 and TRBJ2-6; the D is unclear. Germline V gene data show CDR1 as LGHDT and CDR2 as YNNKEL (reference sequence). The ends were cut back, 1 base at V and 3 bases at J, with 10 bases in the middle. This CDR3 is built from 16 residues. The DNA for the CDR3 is TGTGCCAGCAGCCAAGTGAGAGCGAGTGGGGCCAACGTCCTGACTGTC. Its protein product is CASSQVRASGANVLTV.

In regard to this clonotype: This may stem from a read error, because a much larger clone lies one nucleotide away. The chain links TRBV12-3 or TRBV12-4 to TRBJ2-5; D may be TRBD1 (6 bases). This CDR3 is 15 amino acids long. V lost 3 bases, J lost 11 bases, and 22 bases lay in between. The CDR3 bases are TGTGCCAGCAGTTTCTCCGCAGGGGTGGTCAATGAGCAGTACTTC. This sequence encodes CASSFSAGVVNEQYF.

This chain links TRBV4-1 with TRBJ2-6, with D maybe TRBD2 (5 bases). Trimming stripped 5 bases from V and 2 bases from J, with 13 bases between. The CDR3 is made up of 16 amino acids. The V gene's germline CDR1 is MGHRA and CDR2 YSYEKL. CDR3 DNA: TGCGCCAGCAGCTCACCCCCGGGAACTGGGGCCAACGTCCTGACTTTC. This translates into CASSSPPGTGANVLTF.

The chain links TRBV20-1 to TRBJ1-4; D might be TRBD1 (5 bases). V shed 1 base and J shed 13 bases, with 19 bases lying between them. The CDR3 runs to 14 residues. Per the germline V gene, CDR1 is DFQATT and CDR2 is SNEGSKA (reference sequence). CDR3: CSARGSGLRGGLFF. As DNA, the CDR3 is TGCAGTGCTAGAGGCTCGGGACTGCGTGGGGGACTGTTTTTT.

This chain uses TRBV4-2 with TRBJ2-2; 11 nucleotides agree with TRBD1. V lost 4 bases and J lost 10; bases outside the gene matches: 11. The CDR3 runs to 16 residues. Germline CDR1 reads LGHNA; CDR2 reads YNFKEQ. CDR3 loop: CASSRTRDRGGMELFF. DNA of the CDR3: TGTGCCAGCAGCCGGACCCGGGACAGGGGGGGTATGGAGCTGTTTTTT.

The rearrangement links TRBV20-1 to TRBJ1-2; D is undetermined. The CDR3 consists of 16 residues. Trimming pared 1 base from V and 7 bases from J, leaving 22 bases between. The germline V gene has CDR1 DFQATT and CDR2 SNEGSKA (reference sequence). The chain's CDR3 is CSARARGGLKTSGYTF. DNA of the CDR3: TGCAGTGCTAGAGCCCGGGGAGGGCTGAAGACGTCTGGCTACACCTTC.